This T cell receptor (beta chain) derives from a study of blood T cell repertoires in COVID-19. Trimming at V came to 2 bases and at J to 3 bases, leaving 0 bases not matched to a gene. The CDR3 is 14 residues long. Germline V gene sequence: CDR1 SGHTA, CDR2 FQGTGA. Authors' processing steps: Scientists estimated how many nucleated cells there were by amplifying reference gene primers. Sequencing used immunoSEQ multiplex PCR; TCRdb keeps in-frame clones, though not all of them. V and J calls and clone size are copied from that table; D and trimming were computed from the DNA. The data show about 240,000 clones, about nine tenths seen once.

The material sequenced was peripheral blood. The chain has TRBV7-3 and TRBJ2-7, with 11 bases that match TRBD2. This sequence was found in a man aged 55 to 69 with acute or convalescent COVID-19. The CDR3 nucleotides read TGTGCCAGCAGCTTAGGACTAGCGGGCTACGAGCAGTACTTC. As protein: CASSLGLAGYEQYF.